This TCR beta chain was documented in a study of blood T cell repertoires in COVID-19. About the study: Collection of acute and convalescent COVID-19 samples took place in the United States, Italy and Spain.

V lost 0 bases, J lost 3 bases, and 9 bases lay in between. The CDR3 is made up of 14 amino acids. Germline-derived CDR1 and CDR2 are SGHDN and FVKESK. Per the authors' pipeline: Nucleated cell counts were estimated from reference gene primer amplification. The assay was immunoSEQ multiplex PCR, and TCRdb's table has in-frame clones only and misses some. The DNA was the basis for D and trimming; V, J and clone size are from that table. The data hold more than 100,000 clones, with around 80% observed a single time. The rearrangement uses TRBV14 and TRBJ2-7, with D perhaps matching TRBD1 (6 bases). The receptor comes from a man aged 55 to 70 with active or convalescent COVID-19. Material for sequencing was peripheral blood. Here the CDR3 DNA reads TGTGCCAGCAGCCAAGAGGACAGCCGCTACGAGCAGTACTTC. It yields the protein CASSQEDSRYEQYF.